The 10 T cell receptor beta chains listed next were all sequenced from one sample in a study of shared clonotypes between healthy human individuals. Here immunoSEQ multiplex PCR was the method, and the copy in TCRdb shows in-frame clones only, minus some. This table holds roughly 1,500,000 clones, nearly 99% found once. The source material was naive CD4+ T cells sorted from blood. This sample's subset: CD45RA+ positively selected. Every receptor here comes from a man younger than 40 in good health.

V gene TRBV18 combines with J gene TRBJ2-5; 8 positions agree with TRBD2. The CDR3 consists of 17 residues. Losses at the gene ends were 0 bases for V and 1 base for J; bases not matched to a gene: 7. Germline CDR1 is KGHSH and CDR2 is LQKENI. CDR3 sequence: CASSPPSPREGQETQYF. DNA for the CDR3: TGTGCCAGCTCACCACCGTCTCCACGGGAGGGCCAAGAGACCCAGTACTTC.

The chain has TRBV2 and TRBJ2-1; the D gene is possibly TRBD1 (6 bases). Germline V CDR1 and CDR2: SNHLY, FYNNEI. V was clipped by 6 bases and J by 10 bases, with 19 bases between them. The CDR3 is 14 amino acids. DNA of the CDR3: TGTGCCAGCAGGGGACCGGGACAACCTCAGGAGCAGTTCTTC. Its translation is CASRGPGQPQEQFF.

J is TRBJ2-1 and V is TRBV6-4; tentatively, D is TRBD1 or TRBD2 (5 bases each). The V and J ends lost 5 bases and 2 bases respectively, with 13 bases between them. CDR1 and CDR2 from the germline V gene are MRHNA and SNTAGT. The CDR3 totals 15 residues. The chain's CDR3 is CASSQTGTAYNEQFF. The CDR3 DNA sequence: TGTGCCAGCAGTCAAACTGGGACCGCCTACAATGAGCAGTTCTTC.

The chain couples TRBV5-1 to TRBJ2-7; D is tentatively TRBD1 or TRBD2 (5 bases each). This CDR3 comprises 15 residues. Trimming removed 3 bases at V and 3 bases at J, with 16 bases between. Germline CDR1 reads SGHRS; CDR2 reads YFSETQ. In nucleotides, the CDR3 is TGCGCCAGCAGCTCCGGGACGGACTCAATCTACGAGCAGTACTTC. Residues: CASSSGTDSIYEQYF.

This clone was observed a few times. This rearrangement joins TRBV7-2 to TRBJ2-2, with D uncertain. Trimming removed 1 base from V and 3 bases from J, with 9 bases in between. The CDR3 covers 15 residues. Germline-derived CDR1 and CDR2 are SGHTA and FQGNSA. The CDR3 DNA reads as TGTGCCAGCAGCTTAGGGAACGACTACACCGGGGAGCTGTTTTTT. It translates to CASSLGNDYTGELFF.

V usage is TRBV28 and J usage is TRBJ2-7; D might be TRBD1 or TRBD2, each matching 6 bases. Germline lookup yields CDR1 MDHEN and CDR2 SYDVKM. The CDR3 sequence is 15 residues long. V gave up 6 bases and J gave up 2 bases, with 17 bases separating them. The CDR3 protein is CASSPIDRRAYEQYF. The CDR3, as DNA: TGTGCCAGCAGCCCGATCGACAGGAGGGCCTACGAGCAGTACTTC. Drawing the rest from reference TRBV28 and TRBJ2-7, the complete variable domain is DVKVTQSSRYLVKRTGEKVFLECVQDMDHENMFWYRQDPGLGLRLIYFSYDVKMKEKGDIPEGYSVSREKKERFSLILESASTNQTSMYLCASSPIDRRAYEQYFGPGTRLTVT.

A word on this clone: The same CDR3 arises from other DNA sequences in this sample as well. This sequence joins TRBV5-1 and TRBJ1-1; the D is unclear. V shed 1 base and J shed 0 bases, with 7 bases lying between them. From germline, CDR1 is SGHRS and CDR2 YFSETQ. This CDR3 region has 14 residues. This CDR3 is CASSLTGLNTEAFF. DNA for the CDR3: TGCGCCAGCAGCTTGACCGGCCTGAACACTGAAGCTTTCTTT. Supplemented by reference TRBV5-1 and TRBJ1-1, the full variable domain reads KAGVTQTPRYLIKTRGQQVTLSCSPISGHRSVSWYQQTPGQGLQFLFEYFSETQRNKGNFPGRFSGRQFSNSRSEMNVSTLELGDSALYLCASSLTGLNTEAFFGQGTRLTVV.

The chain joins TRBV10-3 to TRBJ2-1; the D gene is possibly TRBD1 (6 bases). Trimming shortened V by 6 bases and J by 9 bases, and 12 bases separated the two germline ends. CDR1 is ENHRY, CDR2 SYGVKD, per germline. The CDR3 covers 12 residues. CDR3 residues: CAISYREVEQFF. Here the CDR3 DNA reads TGTGCCATCAGCTACAGGGAAGTTGAGCAGTTCTTC.

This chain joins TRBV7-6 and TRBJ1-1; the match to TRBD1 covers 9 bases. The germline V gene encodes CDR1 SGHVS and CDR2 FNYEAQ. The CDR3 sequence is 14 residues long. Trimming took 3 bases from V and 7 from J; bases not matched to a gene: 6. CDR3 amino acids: CASSLGQGRGEAFF. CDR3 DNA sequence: TGTGCCAGCAGCTTGGGACAGGGTCGAGGTGAAGCTTTCTTT.

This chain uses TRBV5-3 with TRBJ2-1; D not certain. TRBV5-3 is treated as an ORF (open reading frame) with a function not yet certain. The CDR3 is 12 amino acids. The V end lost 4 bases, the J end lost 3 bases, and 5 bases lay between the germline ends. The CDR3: CARSPLYNEQFF. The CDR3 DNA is TGTGCCAGAAGCCCCCTCTACAATGAGCAGTTCTTC.